This T cell receptor beta chain was retrieved from a study of T cell changes during pregnancy in multiple sclerosis. TCRdb's copy holds only in-frame clones and misses some; the assay was immunoSEQ multiplex PCR. The sample has around 40,000 clones, about 93% seen once. Looked up from germline, CDR1 is GTSNPN and CDR2 is SVGIG (reference sequence). This CDR3 has 14 amino acids. Germline trimming cut 8 bases from V and 4 bases from J; bases unmatched to any gene: 6. The sequences come from CD4+ T cells from peripheral blood mononuclear cells, collected in the third trimester of pregnancy. The V gene is TRBV30, the J gene TRBJ2-1, with 12 bases that match TRBD2. This sequence originates from a female donor with multiple sclerosis, enrolled in a pregnancy study. The CDR3 DNA follows: TGTGCCGCCTCTAGCGGGGGGGGTTACAATGAGCAGTTCTTC. This gives the protein CAASSGGGYNEQFF. Full variable domain (remainder filled in from reference TRBV30 and TRBJ2-1): SQTIHQWPATLVQPVGSPLSLECTVEGTSNPNLYWYRQAAGRGLQLLFYSVGIGQISSEVPQNLSASRPQDRQFILSSKKLLLSDSGFYLCAASSGGGYNEQFFGPGTRLTVL.